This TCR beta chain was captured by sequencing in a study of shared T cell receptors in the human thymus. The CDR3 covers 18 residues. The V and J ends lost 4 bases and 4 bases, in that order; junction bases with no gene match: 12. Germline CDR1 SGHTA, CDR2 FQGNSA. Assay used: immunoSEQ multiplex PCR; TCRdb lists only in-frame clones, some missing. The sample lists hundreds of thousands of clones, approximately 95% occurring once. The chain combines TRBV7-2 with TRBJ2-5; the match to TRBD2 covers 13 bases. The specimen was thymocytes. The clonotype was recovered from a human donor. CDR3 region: CASSSSTSGRAVGETQYF. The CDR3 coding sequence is TGTGCCAGCAGCTCCTCAACTAGCGGGAGGGCCGTTGGAGAGACCCAGTACTTC.